This TCR beta chain is drawn from a study of T cell responses to AZD1222 COVID-19 vaccine. Findings and limits, study-wide: Most donors were white British, females outnumbered males, and clonal diversity was possibly underestimated. Across the whole spike, CD4 TCRs peaked at regions 160-218 and 743-854.

Note on this clone: Its antigen is unknown. The sample carries other DNA sequences with the same CDR3.

In germline, CDR1 is SGHRS, CDR2 YFSETQ. The V segment lost 0 bases and the J segment 1 base; nucleotides outside the gene matches: 1. This CDR3 contains 15 residues. Sequenced by immunoSEQ multiplex PCR; TCRdb stores in-frame clones only, minus some. The sample records 120,000 or so clones, approximately 87% being singletons. This specimen was peripheral blood, taken on day 0 of AZD1222 vaccination. The source of this sequence is an adult in good health. The J gene is TRBJ2-1, the V gene TRBV5-1, with 7 bases aligning to TRBD2. This CDR3 reads CASSLASGSYNEQFF. CDR3 nucleotides: TGCGCCAGCAGCTTGGCTAGCGGATCCTACAATGAGCAGTTCTTC.